This TCR beta chain originates from a study of T-cell reconstitution after alpha-beta-depleted transplantation in children. Unique molecular identifiers were incorporated during preparation of the TCRbeta library. TCRdb passed the PCR reads through MiXCR, listing each CDR3 protein once. The table lists approximately 590,000 distinct CDR3 sequences, under 12% of them singletons. CDR3 length: 11 amino acids. V dropped 5 bases and J dropped 5 bases, with 6 bases sitting between them. The V and J genes are TRBV12-3 or TRBV12-4 and TRBJ1-2, with a weak D call TRBD1 (5 bases). The sequences come from PBMCs from the stem cell graft donor, collected from the stem cell graft. The receptor was isolated from a human donor who donated a stem cell graft to a child with acute myeloid leukemia. The CDR3 loop reads CASSRQYGYTF. CDR3 nucleotides: TGTGCCAGCAGTCGACAGTATGGCTACACCTTC.